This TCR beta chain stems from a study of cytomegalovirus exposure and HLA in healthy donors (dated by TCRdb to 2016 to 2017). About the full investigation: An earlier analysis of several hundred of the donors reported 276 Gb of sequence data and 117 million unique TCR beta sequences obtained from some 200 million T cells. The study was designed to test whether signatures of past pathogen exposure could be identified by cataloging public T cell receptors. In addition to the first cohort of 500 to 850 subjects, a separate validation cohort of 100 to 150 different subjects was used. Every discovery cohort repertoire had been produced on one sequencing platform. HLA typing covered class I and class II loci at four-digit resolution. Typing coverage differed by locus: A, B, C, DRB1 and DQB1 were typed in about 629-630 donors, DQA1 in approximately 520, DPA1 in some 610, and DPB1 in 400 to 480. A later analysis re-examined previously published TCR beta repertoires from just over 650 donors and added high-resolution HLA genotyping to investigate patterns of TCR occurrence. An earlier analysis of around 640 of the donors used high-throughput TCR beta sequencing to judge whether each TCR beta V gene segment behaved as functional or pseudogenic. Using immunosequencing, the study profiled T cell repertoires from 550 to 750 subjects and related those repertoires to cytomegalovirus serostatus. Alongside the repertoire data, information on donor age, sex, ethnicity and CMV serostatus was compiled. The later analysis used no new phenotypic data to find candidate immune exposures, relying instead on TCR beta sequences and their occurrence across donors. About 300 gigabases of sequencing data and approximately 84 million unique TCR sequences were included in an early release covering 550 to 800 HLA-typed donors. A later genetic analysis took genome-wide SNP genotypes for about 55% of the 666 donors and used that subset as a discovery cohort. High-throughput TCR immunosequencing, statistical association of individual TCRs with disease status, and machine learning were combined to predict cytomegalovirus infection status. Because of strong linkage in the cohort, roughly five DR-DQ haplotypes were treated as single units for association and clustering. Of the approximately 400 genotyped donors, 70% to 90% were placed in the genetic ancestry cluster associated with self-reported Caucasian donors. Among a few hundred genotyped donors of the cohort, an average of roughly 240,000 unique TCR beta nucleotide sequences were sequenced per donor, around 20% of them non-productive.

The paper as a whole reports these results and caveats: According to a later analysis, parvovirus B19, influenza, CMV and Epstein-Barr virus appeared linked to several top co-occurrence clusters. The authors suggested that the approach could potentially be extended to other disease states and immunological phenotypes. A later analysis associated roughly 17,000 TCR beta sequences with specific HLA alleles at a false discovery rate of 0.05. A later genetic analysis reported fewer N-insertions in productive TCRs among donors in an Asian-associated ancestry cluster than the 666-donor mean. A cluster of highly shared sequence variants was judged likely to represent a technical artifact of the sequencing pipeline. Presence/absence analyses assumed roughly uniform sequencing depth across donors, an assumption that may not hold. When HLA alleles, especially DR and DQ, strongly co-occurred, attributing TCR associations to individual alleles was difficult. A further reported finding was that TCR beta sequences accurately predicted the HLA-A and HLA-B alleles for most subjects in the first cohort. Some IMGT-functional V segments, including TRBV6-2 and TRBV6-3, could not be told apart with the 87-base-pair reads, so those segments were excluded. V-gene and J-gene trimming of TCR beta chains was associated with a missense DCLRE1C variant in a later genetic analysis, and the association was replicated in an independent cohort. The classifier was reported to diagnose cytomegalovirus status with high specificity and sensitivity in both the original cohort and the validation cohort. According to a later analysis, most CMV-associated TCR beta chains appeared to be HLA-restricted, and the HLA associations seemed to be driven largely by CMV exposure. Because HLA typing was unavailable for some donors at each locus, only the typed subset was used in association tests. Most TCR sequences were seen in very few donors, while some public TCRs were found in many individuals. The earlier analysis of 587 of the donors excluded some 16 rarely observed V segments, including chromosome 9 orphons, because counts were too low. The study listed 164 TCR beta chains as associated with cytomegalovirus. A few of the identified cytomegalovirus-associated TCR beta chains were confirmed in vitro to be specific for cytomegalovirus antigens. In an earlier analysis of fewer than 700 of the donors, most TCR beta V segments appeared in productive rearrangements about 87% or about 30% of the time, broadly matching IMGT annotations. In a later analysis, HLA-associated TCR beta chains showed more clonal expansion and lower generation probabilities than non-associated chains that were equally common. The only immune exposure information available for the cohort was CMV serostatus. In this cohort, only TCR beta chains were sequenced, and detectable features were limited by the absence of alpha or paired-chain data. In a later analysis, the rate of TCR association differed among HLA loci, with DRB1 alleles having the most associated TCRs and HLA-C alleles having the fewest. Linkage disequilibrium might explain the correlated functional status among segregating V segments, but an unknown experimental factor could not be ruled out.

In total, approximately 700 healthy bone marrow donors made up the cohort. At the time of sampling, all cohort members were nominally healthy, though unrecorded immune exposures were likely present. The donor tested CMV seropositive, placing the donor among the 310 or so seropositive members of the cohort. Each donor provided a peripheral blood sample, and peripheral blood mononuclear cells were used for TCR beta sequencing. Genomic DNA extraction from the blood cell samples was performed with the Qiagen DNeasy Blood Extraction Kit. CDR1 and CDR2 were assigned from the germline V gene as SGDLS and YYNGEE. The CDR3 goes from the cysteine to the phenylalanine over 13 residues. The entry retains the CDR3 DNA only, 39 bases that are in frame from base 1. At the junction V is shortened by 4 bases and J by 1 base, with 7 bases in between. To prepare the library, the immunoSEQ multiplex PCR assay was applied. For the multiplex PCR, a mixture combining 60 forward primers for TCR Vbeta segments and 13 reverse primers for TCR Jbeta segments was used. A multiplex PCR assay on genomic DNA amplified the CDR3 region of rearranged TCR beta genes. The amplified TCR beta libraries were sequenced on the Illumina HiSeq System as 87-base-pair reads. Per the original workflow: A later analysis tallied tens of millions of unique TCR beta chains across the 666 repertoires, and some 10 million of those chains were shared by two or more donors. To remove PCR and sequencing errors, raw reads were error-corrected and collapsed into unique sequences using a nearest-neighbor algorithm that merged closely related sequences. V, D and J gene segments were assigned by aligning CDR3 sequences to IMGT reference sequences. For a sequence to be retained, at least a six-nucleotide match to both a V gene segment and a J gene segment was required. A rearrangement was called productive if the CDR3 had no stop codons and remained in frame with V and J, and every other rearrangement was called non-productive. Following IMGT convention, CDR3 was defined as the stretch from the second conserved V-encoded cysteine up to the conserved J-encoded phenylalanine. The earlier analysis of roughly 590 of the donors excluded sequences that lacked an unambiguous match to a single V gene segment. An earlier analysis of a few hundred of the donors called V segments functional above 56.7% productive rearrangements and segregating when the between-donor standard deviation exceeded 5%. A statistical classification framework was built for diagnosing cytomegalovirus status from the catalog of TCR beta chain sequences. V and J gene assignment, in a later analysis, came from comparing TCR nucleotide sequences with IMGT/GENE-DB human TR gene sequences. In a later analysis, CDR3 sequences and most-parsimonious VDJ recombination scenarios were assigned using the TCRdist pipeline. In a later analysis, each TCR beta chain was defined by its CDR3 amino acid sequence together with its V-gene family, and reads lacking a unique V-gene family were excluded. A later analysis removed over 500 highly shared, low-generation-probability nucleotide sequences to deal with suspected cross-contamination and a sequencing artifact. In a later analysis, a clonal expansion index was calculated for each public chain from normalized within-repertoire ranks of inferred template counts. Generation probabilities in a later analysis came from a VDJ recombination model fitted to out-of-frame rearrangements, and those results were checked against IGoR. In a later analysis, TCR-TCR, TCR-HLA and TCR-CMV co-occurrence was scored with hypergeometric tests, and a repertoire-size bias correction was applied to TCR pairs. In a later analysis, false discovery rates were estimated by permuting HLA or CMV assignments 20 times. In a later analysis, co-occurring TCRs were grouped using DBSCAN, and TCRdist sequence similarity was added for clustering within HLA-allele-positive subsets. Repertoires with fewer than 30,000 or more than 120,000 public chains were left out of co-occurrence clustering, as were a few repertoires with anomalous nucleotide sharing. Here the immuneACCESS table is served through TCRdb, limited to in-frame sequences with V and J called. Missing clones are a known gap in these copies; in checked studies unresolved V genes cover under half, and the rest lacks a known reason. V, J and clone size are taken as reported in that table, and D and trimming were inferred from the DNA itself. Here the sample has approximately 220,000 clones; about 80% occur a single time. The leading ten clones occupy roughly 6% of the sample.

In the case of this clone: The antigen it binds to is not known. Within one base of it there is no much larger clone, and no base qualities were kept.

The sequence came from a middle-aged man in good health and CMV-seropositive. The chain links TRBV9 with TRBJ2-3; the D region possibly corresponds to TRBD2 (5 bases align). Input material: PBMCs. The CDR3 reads CASSPAGTDTQYF. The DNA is TGTGCCAGCAGCCCAGCGGGCACAGATACGCAGTATTTT. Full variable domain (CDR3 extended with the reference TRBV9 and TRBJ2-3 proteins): DSGVTQTPKHLITATGQRVTLRCSPRSGDLSVYWYQQSLDQGLQFLIQYYNGEERAKGNILERFSAQQFPDLHSELNLSSLELGDSALYFCASSPAGTDTQYFGPGTRLTVL.